This entry is about one T cell receptor beta chain. Its antigen remains undetermined. No much larger clonotype is one base removed from it; base qualities were not supplied. The sample comes from a study of blood T cell repertoires in COVID-19 (TCRdb year 2020). With regard to the full study: Collaborator samples came from the United States, Italy and Spain and covered acute and convalescent phases of COVID-19. The material from the prospective study consisted of cDNA or gDNA derived from T cells, B-cell-depleted T cells, or PBMCs. Deeply sampled blood TCRbeta repertoires from subjects exposed to, actively infected with, or recovered from COVID-19 were included in the dataset. The repertoires were released in a freely available public database intended as a resource for research on the immune response to SARS-CoV-2. The sample metadata nearly always contained a de-identified subject ID, COVID-19 status, age in years and sex. HLA class I and class II types, where available, came from metadata supplied by the sample provider rather than from assay-based typing. Samples came from the ongoing ImmuneRACE study (first 160 participants) plus 1,254 subjects from 6 global collaborators.

TCRbeta CDR3 regions were amplified from genomic DNA using the immunoSEQ Assay, a bias-controlled multiplex PCR. The paper's data handling went like this. Nucleated cell counts per sample were estimated from amplification of reference gene primers within the assay. To quantify the absolute abundance of each unique TCRbeta CDR3 rearrangement, sequence reads were collapsed and filtered. For each sample, productive Simpson clonality was calculated as the square root of Simpson's diversity index across productive rearrangements. TCRdb mirrors the immuneACCESS table, restricted to in-frame sequences. Some clones are absent from its copies; in checked studies, under half trace to an unresolved V gene, and the reason for the others is unknown. V, J and clone size are taken as reported in that table, and D and trimming were inferred from the DNA itself. Present in this sample are about 110,000 clones, 70% to 90% of which were seen just once. The ten largest make up 8.4% of the sample.

Points the paper makes about the study in general: The quantity of clinical and demographic metadata differed by source and by participant and was supplied without curation.

The CDR3 sequence holds 15 residues, the cysteine and phenylalanine included. CDR3 DNA only is kept here, 45 bases in frame from base 1. After removal of 4 bases from V and 5 bases from J, the junction retains 8 bases not matched to a gene. CDR1 and CDR2 are read off the germline V gene as MDHEN and SYDVKM. Samples from volunteer blood donors who had recovered from COVID-19 were contributed by a second Seattle source. Whole blood was collected in K2EDTA tubes by collaborating institutions according to the institutions' own protocols. For TCRbeta analysis, collaborators shipped samples as frozen whole blood, isolated PBMCs, or DNA extracted from either of those sample types.

The receptor was derived from a woman aged 70-85 years who had recovered from COVID-19. What was sequenced was peripheral blood. Rearrangement joined TRBV28 to TRBJ2-7, with 10 bases matching TRBD2. The CDR3 corresponds to CASSSPTSGSHEQYF. Read as DNA, the sequence is TGTGCCAGCAGTTCACCGACTAGCGGGTCCCACGAGCAGTACTTC.